This T cell receptor beta chain was sequenced during a study of response to subunit inactivated influenza vaccine. Overall study results and limits: T cells newly recruited by each seasonal influenza vaccination are few, the authors suggested.

Points on this clonotype: Antigen: not known.

Trimming stripped 6 bases from V and 3 bases from J, with 11 bases between. The CDR3 has 13 amino acids. TCRdb recomputed calls from the RT-PCR reads with MiXCR, one row per CDR3 protein. In the table there are about 520,000 distinct CDR3 sequences, 25% of which are singletons. The specimen was CD4+ T cells sorted from PBMCs, collected 4 to 6 days after vaccination. This TCR was recovered from a man aged 50 to 60 who received an inactivated influenza vaccine. This sequence joins TRBV12-3 or TRBV12-4 and TRBJ1-1; tentative D call: TRBD1 (6 bases). CDR3 bases: TGTGCCAGCAGACAGGGTCCGTACACTGAAGCTTTCTTT. Residues: CASRQGPYTEAFF.